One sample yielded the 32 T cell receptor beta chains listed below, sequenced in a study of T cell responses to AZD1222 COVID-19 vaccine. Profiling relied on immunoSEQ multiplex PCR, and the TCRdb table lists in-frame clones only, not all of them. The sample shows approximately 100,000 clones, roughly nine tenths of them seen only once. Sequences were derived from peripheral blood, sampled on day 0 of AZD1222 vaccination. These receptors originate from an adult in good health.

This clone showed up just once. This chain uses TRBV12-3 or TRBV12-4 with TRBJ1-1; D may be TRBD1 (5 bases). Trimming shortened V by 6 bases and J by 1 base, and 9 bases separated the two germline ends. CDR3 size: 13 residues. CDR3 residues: CASRPTGNTEAFF. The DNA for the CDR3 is TGTGCCAGCAGGCCTACAGGGAACACTGAAGCTTTCTTT.

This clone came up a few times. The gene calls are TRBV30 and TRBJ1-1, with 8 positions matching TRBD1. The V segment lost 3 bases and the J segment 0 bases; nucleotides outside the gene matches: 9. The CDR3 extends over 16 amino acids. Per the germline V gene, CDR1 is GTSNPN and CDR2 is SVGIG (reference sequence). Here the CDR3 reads CAWRTRQGTLNTEAFF. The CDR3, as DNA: TGTGCCTGGAGGACCCGACAGGGGACACTGAACACTGAAGCTTTCTTT. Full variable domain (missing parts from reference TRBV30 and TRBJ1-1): SQTIHQWPATLVQPVGSPLSLECTVEGTSNPNLYWYRQAAGRGLQLLFYSVGIGQISSEVPQNLSASRPQDRQFILSSKKLLLSDSGFYLCAWRTRQGTLNTEAFFGQGTRLTVV.

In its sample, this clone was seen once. The CDR3 DNA reads TGTGCCAGCACCCCGGGCAAGGGGACCGGAAACACCATATATTTT. This encodes CASTPGKGTGNTIYF. This sequence joins TRBV6-5 and TRBJ1-3; TRBD1 might be the D (5 bases). Germline CDR1 is MNHEY and CDR2 is SVGAGI. The V end was cut by 7 bases, the J end by 4 bases, with 17 bases between. The CDR3 is made up of 15 amino acids.

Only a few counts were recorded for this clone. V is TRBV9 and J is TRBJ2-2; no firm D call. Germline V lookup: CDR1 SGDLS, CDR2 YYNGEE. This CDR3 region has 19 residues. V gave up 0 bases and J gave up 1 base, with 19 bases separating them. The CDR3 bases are TGTGCCAGCAGCGTAGTAGAAGTGGTCTATGCACGGAACACCGGGGAGCTGTTTTTT. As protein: CASSVVEVVYARNTGELFF.

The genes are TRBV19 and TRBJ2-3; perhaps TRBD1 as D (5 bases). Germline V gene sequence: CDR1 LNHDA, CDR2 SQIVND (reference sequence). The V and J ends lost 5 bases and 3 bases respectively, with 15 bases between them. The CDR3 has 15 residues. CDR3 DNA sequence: TGTGCCAGTAGTTCTGGGGCAGGGTTAACAGATACGCAGTATTTT. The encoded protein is CASSSGAGLTDTQYF.

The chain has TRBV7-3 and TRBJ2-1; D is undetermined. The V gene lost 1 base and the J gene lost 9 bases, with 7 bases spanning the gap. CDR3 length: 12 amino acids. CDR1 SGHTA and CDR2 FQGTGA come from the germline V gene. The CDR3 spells CASSLIVPEQFF. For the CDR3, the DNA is TGTGCCAGCAGCTTAATTGTGCCTGAGCAGTTCTTC.

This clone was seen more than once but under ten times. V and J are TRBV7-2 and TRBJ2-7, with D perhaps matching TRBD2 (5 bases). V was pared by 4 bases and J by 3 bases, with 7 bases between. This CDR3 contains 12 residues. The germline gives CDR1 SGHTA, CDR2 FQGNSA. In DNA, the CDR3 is TGTGCCAGCAGCTCACGGGACTACGAGCAGTACTTC. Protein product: CASSSRDYEQYF.

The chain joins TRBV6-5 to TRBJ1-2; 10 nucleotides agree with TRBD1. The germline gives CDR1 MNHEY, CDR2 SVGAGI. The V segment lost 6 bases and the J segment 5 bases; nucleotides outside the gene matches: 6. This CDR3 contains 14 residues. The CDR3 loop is CASRRDRGGYGYTF. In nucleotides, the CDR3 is TGTGCCAGCAGGCGGGACAGGGGAGGTTATGGCTACACCTTC.

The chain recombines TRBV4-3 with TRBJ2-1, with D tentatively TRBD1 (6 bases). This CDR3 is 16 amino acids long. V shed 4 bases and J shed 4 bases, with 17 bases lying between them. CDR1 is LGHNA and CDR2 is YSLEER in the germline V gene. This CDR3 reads CASSPAWTDKYNEQFF. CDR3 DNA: TGCGCCAGCAGCCCTGCTTGGACAGACAAGTACAATGAGCAGTTCTTC.

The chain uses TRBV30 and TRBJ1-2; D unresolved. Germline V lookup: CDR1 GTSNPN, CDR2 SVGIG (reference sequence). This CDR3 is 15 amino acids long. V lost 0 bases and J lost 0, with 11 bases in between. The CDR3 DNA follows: TGTGCCTGGAGTGTTAGACGGCTAGCTAACTATGGCTACACCTTC. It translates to CAWSVRRLANYGYTF.

The CDR3 is CSASQETQYF. The CDR3 region has the DNA TGCAGTGCTAGCCAAGAGACCCAGTACTTC. The gene calls are TRBV20-1 and TRBJ2-5; D remains ambiguous. The V end lost 3 bases, the J end lost 1 base, and 0 bases lay between the germline ends. The CDR3 is 10 residues long. The V gene's germline CDR1 is DFQATT and CDR2 SNEGSKA (reference sequence).

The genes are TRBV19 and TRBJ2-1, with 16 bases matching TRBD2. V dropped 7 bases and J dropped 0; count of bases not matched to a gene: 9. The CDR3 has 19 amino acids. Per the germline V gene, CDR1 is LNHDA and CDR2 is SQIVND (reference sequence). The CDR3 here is CASTPGTSGGAPSYNEQFF. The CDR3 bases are TGTGCCAGTACCCCCGGGACTAGCGGGGGGGCCCCCTCCTACAATGAGCAGTTCTTC. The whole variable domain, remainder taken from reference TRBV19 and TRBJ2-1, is DGGITQSPKYLFRKEGQNVTLSCEQNLNHDAMYWYRQDPGQGLRLIYYSQIVNDFQKGDIAEGYSVSREKKESFPLTVTSAQKNPTAFYLCASTPGTSGGAPSYNEQFFGPGTRLTVL.

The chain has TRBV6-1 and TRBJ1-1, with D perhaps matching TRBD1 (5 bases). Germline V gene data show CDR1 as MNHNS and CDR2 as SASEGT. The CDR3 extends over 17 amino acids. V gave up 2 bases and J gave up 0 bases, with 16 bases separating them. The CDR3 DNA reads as TGTGCCAGCAGTGAAAGGGGTATAGGGTTAATGAACACTGAAGCTTTCTTT. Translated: CASSERGIGLMNTEAFF.

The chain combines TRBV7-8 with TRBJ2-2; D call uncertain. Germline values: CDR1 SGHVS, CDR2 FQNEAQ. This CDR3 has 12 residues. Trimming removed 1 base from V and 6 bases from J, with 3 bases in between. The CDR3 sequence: CASSLVSGELFF. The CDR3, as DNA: TGTGCCAGCAGCTTAGTCTCCGGGGAGCTGTTTTTT.

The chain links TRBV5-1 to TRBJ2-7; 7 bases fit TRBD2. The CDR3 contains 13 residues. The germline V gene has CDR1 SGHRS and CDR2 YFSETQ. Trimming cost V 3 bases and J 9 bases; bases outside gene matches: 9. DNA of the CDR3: TGCGCCAGCAGCTCGGCCCGGGAGGCACGGCAGTACTTC. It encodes CASSSAREARQYF.

The CDR3 sequence: CASSQGQGYNSPLHF. As DNA, the CDR3 is TGTGCCAGCAGCCAAGGACAGGGGTATAATTCACCCCTCCACTTT. The chain carries TRBV14 and TRBJ1-6, with 8 bases matching TRBD1. The CDR3 covers 15 residues. Germline values: CDR1 SGHDN, CDR2 FVKESK. The J segment lost 4 bases and the V segment lost 1 base, leaving 0 bases of the junction unmatched.

The CDR3 sequence is CATSDYSGADTQYF. The CDR3 DNA reads TGTGCCACCAGTGATTATTCAGGGGCAGATACGCAGTATTTT. The chain couples TRBV24-1 to TRBJ2-3; a possible D gene is TRBD1 (6 bases). Germline assignment: CDR1 KGHDR and CDR2 SFDVKD. The CDR3 has 14 amino acids. Trimming took off 2 bases at V and 4 bases at J, with 9 bases between the two ends.

The CDR3 spells CASSLYAGGYTF. CDR3 DNA: TGTGCCAGCAGTTTATACGCCGGGGGCTACACCTTC. The chain carries TRBV28 and TRBJ1-2, with D uncertain. V dropped 1 base and J dropped 8 bases, with 8 bases sitting between them. The CDR3 runs 12 residues. Germline assignment: CDR1 MDHEN and CDR2 SYDVKM.

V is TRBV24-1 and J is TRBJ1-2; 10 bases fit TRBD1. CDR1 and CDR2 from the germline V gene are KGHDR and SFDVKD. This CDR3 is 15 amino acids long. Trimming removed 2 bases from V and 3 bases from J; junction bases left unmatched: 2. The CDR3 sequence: CATSDSGTGDYGYTF. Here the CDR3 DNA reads TGTGCCACCAGTGATTCCGGGACAGGGGACTATGGCTACACCTTC.

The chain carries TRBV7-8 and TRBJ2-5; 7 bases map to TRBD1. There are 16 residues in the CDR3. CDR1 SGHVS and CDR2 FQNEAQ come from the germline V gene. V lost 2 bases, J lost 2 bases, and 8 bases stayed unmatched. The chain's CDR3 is CASSLKGTGAQETQYF. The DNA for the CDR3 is TGTGCCAGCAGCTTAAAGGGAACAGGGGCGCAAGAGACCCAGTACTTC.

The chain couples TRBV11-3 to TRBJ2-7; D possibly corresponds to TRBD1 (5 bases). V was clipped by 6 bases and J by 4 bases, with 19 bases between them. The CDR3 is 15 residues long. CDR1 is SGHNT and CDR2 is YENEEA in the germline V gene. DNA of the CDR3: TGTGCCAGCAGTACAGGACCTTCTTCCCTTTACGAGCAGTACTTC. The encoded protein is CASSTGPSSLYEQYF.

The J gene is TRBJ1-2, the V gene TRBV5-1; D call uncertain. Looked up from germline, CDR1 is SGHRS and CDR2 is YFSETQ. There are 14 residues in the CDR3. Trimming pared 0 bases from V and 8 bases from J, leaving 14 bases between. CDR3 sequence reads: CASSLAGNRSGYTF. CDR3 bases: TGCGCCAGCAGCTTGGCAGGTAATCGGAGCGGCTACACCTTC.

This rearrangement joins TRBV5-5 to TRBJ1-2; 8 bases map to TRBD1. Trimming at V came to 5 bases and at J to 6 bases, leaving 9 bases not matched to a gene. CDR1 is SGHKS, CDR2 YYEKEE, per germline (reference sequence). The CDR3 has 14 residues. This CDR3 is CASSTSRGRDGYTF. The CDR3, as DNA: TGTGCCAGCAGTACCTCCAGGGGGCGTGATGGCTACACCTTC.

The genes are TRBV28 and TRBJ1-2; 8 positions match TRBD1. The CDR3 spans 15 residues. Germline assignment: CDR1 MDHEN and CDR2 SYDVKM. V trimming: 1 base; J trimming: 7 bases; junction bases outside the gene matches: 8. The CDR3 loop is CASSLSPQGAGGYTF. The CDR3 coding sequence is TGTGCCAGCAGTTTATCTCCGCAGGGGGCGGGTGGCTACACCTTC.

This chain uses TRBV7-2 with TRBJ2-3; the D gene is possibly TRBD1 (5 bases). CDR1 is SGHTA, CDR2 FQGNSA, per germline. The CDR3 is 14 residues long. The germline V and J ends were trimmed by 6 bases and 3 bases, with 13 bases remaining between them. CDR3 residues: CASRRAGITDTQYF. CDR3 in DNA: TGTGCCAGCAGACGGGCAGGGATAACAGATACGCAGTATTTT.

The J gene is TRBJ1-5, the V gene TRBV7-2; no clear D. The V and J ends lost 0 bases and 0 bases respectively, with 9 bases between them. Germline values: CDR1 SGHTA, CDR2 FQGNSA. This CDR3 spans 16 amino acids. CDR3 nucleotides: TGTGCCAGCAGCTTAGCGGGCGGTCATAGCAATCAGCCCCAGCATTTT. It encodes CASSLAGGHSNQPQHF. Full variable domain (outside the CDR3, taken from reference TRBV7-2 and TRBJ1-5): GAGVSQSPSNKVTEKGKDVELRCDPISGHTALYWYRQSLGQGLEFLIYFQGNSAPDKSGLPSDRFSAERTGGSVSTLTIQRTQQEDSAVYLCASSLAGGHSNQPQHFGDGTRLSIL.

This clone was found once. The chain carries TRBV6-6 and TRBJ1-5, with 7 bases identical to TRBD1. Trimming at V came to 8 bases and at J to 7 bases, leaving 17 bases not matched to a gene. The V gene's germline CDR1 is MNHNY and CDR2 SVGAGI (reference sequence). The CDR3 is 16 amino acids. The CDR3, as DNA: TGTGCCAGCCAGGAATCGTTGACAGGGAGCCAGCAGCCCCAGCATTTT. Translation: CASQESLTGSQQPQHF.

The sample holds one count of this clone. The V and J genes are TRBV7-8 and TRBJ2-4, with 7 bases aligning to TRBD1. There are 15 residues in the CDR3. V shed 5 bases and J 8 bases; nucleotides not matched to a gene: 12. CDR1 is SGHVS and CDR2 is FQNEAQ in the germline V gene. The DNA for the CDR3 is TGTGCCAGCAGCCCAGAACAGGGGCCGGCGGACATTCAGTACTTC. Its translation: CASSPEQGPADIQYF.

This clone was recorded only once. The CDR3, as DNA: TGTGCCAGCAGCGTGAATTCGGCGGGCTCTGGAAACACCATATATTTT. Its protein is CASSVNSAGSGNTIYF. This rearrangement joins TRBV9 to TRBJ1-3; D is undetermined. Trimming pared 2 bases from V and 0 bases from J, leaving 12 bases between. CDR1 is SGDLS, CDR2 YYNGEE, per germline. The length of the CDR3 is 16 residues.

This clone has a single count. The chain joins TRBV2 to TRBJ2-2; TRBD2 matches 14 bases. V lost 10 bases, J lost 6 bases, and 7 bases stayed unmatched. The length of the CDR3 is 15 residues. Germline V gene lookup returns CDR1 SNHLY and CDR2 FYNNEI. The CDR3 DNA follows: TGTGCCACACAGCGGACTAGCGGGGGGCCCGGGGAGCTGTTTTTT. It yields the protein CATQRTSGGPGELFF.

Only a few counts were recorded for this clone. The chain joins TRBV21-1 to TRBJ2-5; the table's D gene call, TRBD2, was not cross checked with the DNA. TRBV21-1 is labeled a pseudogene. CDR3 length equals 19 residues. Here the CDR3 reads CASSKGLRVAGFCWETQYF. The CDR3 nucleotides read TGTGCCAGCAGCAAAGGGTTGAGGGTAGCGGGGTTCTGCTGGGAGACCCAGTACTTC.

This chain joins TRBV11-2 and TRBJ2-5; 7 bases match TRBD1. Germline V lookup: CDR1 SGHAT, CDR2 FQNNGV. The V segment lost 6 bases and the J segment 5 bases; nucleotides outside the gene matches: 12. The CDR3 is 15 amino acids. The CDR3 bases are TGTGCCAGCAGAAGACCGGGACAGCAAAAGGAGACCCAGTACTTC. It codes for CASRRPGQQKETQYF.